This TCR beta chain was recorded in a study of siplizumab effects on memory and regulatory T cells. Study-level results: The study found that mappable alloreactive CD4+ clones averaged around 69% Treg-derived with siplizumab and more than 25% in controls. Naive T cells looked more diverse than memory cells, and they looked like major contributors to the alloresponse. Poor capture below about 10^-5 frequency left most alloreactive clones unmapped to unstimulated subsets.

This clone was detected once. The target antigen is unknown. This CDR3 region has 14 residues. With 0 bases removed from V and 3 bases from J, the gap between germline ends came to 9 bases. The germline gives CDR1 MGHRA, CDR2 YSYEKL. Sequencing used immunoSEQ multiplex PCR; TCRdb keeps in-frame clones, though not all of them. The table lists 55,000 to 70,000 clones, about 92% of them singletons, with 30% to 40% in the top ten. The V and J genes are TRBV4-1 and TRBJ2-7, with a possible D match to TRBD2 (5 bases). Specimen: CD8+ T cells sorted from blood. This TCR derives from a human donor in good health. The CDR3 sequence is CASSQDDGIYEQYF. DNA of the CDR3: TGCGCCAGCAGCCAAGATGACGGGATCTACGAGCAGTACTTC.